Here is one TCR beta chain with its context. Its cognate antigen is unknown. The source of the sample is a study of T cells in Graves' hyperthyroidism and ophthalmopathy. Study conclusions and caveats: Most thyroid clonotypes with frequency above 0.001 were detected in blood.

TCR beta CDR3 sequences were amplified from RNA transcripts. HTBI primers were the set used in a first-round RT-PCR of the TCR CDR3. TCRdb independently ran MiXCR on the multiplex PCR reads; one entry per CDR3 protein. The sample holds about 540,000 distinct CDR3 sequences, approximately 44% seen once. The CDR3 has 12 amino acids. Germline loops: CDR1 SQVTM, CDR2 ANQGSEA. J lost 7 bases, V lost 3 bases, and 4 bases had no gene match. Patients with uncontrolled infections, other autoimmune diseases, pregnancy or lactation were excluded. This sequence joins TRBV29-1 and TRBJ1-2; 8 nucleotides match TRBD1. The material sequenced was peripheral blood or thyroid tissue (not recorded which). This TCR derives from a woman aged 18-29 years with Graves' hyperthyroidism. The CDR3: CSVETGAGGYTF. The CDR3 DNA is TGCAGCGTTGAGACAGGGGCGGGTGGCTACACCTTC.